Presented here are 20 T cell receptor beta chains from one specimen sequenced in a study of blood T cell repertoires in COVID-19. The repertoire was sequenced with immunoSEQ multiplex PCR; TCRdb's copy has only in-frame clones and lacks some. The sample has 150,000 to 200,000 clones; over 75% are singletons. Input material: peripheral blood. These receptors all come from a woman in her 70s with acute or convalescent COVID-19.

The table lists this clone with a few counts. The genes are TRBV7-9 and TRBJ2-7, with 7 bases matching TRBD1. Losses at the gene ends were 1 base for V and 1 base for J; bases not matched to a gene: 4. CDR3 size: 15 residues. CDR1 and CDR2 from the germline V gene are SEHNR and FQNEAQ (reference sequence). The CDR3 DNA sequence: TGTGCCAGCAGCTTAGGGACAGGCCGATCCTACGAGCAGTACTTC. Protein: CASSLGTGRSYEQYF.

The chain links TRBV30 to TRBJ1-2, with 8 bases identical to TRBD1. The J segment lost 2 bases and the V segment lost 4 bases, leaving 9 bases of the junction unmatched. CDR1 and CDR2 from the germline V gene are GTSNPN and SVGIG (reference sequence). This CDR3 region has 15 residues. DNA of the CDR3: TGTGCCTGGAACCCCCAGGACAGGGACAACTATGGCTACACCTTC. Its translation: CAWNPQDRDNYGYTF.

The chain combines TRBV7-8 with TRBJ2-7; a weak D match, TRBD2 (6 bases). The CDR3 is 17 amino acids. Germline lookup yields CDR1 SGHVS and CDR2 FQNEAQ. V was clipped by 5 bases and J by 2 bases, with 22 bases between them. The CDR3 spells CASSPQGAGMRTYEQYF. In DNA form, the CDR3 reads TGTGCCAGCAGCCCCCAGGGCGCGGGGATGAGGACCTACGAGCAGTACTTC.

V is TRBV2 and J is TRBJ2-7; D perhaps matches TRBD1 (5 bases). Trimming removed 6 bases from V and 4 bases from J, with 13 bases in between. Germline-derived CDR1 and CDR2 are SNHLY and FYNNEI. The CDR3 is made up of 13 amino acids. DNA for the CDR3: TGTGCCAGCAGACAGGAGCTCACATACGAGCAGTACTTC. It specifies CASRQELTYEQYF.

The chain is built from TRBV3-1 (or the pseudogene TRBV3-2) and TRBJ1-2; no clear D gene. The V gene lost 4 bases and the J gene lost 8 bases, with 11 bases spanning the gap. This CDR3 is built from 12 residues. The V gene's germline CDR1 is LGHDT and CDR2 YNNKEL (reference sequence). CDR3 region: CASSLQLRGYTF. In DNA form, the CDR3 reads TGTGCCAGCAGCCTCCAATTGCGAGGCTACACCTTC.

Worth noting for this clone: Mismatch with germline at one junction end may stem from a read error. The chain is built from TRBV5-6 and TRBJ1-2; tentatively, D is TRBD1 (6 bases). Germline values: CDR1 SGHDT, CDR2 YYEEEE. The CDR3 sequence is 14 residues long. CDR3 region: CASSLGTAISPSFF. The CDR3 bases are TGTGCCAGCAGCTTGGGGACAGCCATCTCGCCTTCGTTTTTC.

The genes are TRBV15 and TRBJ1-5; 7 bases match TRBD1. The germline gives CDR1 LNHNV, CDR2 YYDKDF (reference sequence). The J segment lost 11 bases and the V segment lost 3 bases, leaving 16 bases of the junction unmatched. This CDR3 spans 16 amino acids. CDR3 loop: CATSRDRSDWARSQHF. CDR3 nucleotides: TGTGCCACCAGCAGGGACAGGTCGGACTGGGCTCGGTCCCAGCATTTT.

This clone was observed a handful of times. This rearrangement joins TRBV18 to TRBJ2-3; 12 bases line up with TRBD2. After removal of 3 bases from V and 3 bases from J, the junction contained 7 bases not matched to a gene. Germline V gene data show CDR1 as KGHSH and CDR2 as LQKENI. The CDR3 is 17 amino acids. DNA of the CDR3: TGTGCCAGCTCACCGATCCTAGCGGGAGGGCCAACAGATACGCAGTATTTT. It specifies CASSPILAGGPTDTQYF.

This rearrangement joins TRBV4-1 to TRBJ1-2, with 10 bases fitting TRBD1. The CDR3 sequence is 16 residues long. Germline trimming cut 1 base from V and 6 bases from J; bases unmatched to any gene: 8. CDR1 is MGHRA, CDR2 YSYEKL, per germline. The DNA for the CDR3 is TGCGCCAGCAGCCAAGTCTTAACCGGGACAGGGGATGGCTACACCTTC. It translates to CASSQVLTGTGDGYTF.

The chain uses TRBV10-3 and TRBJ2-2; TRBD1 matches at 7 bases. Per germline, CDR1 ENHRY and CDR2 SYGVKD. The CDR3 contains 15 residues. Unmatched junction bases numbered 2, after V lost 4 bases and J lost 0 bases. Here the CDR3 reads CAISGTGPNTGELFF. For the CDR3, the DNA is TGTGCCATCAGTGGGACAGGCCCGAACACCGGGGAGCTGTTTTTT.

The chain's CDR3 is CASSQNTGETEAFF. DNA of the CDR3: TGTGCCAGCAGCCAGAACACAGGGGAGACTGAAGCTTTCTTT. The rearrangement links TRBV3-1 (or the pseudogene TRBV3-2) to TRBJ1-1, with 7 bases matching TRBD1. Germline CDR1 is LGHDT and CDR2 is YNNKEL (reference sequence). V trimming: 3 bases; J trimming: 5 bases; junction bases outside the gene matches: 6. The CDR3 runs to 14 residues.

V is TRBV19 and J is TRBJ2-5; 8 bases fit TRBD2. Germline-derived CDR1 and CDR2 are LNHDA and SQIVND (reference sequence). V was clipped by 7 bases and J by 5 bases; unmatched bases: 12. There are 15 residues in the CDR3. The CDR3 DNA sequence: TGTGCCAGTAACAAAATTACGGGAGGGAGCGAGACCCAGTACTTC. It codes for CASNKITGGSETQYF.

The gene calls are TRBV5-1 and TRBJ2-3, with a tentative D call TRBD1 (8 bases). The germline gives CDR1 SGHRS, CDR2 YFSETQ. V was pared by 0 bases and J by 6 bases, with 20 bases between. CDR3 length: 17 amino acids. The chain's CDR3 is CASSLGASGNRGDTQYF. The CDR3, as DNA: TGCGCCAGCAGCTTGGGAGCTAGCGGAAACAGGGGGGATACGCAGTATTTT.

The gene calls are TRBV6-5 and TRBJ1-2; 10 bases line up with TRBD1. Germline values: CDR1 MNHEY, CDR2 SVGAGI. The CDR3 length is 15 residues. The trim removed 0 bases at V and 7 bases at J, leaving 5 bases unmatched. CDR3 DNA: TGTGCCAGCAGTTACTCGGGACAGGGGACTCGTGGCTACACCTTC. Translated: CASSYSGQGTRGYTF.

This chain's CDR3 is CASSRLAGAETQYF. Here the CDR3 DNA reads TGTGCCAGTAGTCGGTTGGCGGGGGCAGAGACCCAGTACTTC. The chain joins TRBV19 to TRBJ2-5; D perhaps matches TRBD2 (7 bases). Trimming took off 5 bases at V and 4 bases at J, with 14 bases between the two ends. This CDR3 comprises 14 residues. CDR1 is LNHDA and CDR2 is SQIVND in the germline V gene (reference sequence).

This clone was detected only once. V is TRBV2 and J is TRBJ2-1; D gene unclear. V lost 6 bases and J lost 0, with 18 bases in between. Germline CDR1 and CDR2: SNHLY and FYNNEI. This CDR3 is built from 17 residues. DNA of the CDR3: TGTGCCAGCAGACGTCGCTTGTTGAGGAGCTCCTACAATGAGCAGTTCTTC. Residues: CASRRRLLRSSYNEQFF.

This clone was seen a handful of times. The chain combines TRBV6-2 or TRBV6-3 with TRBJ2-5; TRBD1 aligns across 7 bases. The CDR3 loop spans 16 amino acids. CDR1 and CDR2 from the germline V gene are MNHEY and SVGEGT. Germline trimming cut 0 bases from V and 1 base from J; bases unmatched to any gene: 5. For the CDR3, the DNA is TGTGCCAGCAGTTACTCGAGGGGGCTACCCCAAGAGACCCAGTACTTC. Translation gives CASSYSRGLPQETQYF.

The chain is built from TRBV5-6 and TRBJ1-1; D call uncertain. The CDR3 has 15 residues. Trimming took off 2 bases at V and 8 bases at J, with 19 bases between the two ends. Germline-derived CDR1 and CDR2 are SGHDT and YYEEEE. The CDR3 DNA sequence: TGTGCCAGCAGCTTTCTGGCAGGCCGAGTTGGAGAAGCTTTCTTT. This encodes CASSFLAGRVGEAFF.

Ten or more counts support this clone. The V call is TRBV4-1, the J call TRBJ2-7; 10 bases match TRBD2. The germline V gene encodes CDR1 MGHRA and CDR2 YSYEKL. CDR3 length: 17 residues. V trimming: 3 bases; J trimming: 1 base; junction bases outside the gene matches: 9. This chain's CDR3 is CASSQETGTSASYEQYF. In nucleotides, the CDR3 is TGCGCCAGCAGCCAGGAAACCGGGACTAGCGCTTCCTACGAGCAGTACTTC.

The gene calls are TRBV6-4 and TRBJ2-1; 14 bases fit TRBD2. The junction had 8 bases not matched to a gene; V was cut back by 0 bases and J by 10 bases. The CDR3 loop spans 17 amino acids. Germline-derived CDR1 and CDR2 are MRHNA and SNTAGT. The CDR3 nucleotides read TGTGCCAGCAGTGACTCCCCGGGACTAGCGGGAGTAAGGGAGCAGTTCTTC. It translates to CASSDSPGLAGVREQFF.